This TCR beta chain originates from a study of memory CD4+ T cells and cytomegalovirus serostatus (dated by TCRdb to about 2019). In terms of the full investigation: A total of 35 or so healthy Belgian adults, of whom 9 were CMV seropositive and some 24 were CMV seronegative, were included in the cohort. The study sequenced CD4+ memory TCRbeta repertoires of a Belgian cohort with known cytomegalovirus serostatus to replicate a published TCR-based CMV serostatus classifier. Beyond this particular receptor, the publication reports: The results were interpreted as suggesting that the CMV-associated TCR signature is largely present in the CD4+ memory repertoire. Among the 150 to 200 previously reported CMV-associated TCRbeta sequences, approximately 70 showed up in the CD4+ memory repertoires, with each one found in between one and five individuals. Only CD4+CD45RO+ memory cells were sequenced, in contrast to the original study, which included naive and memory CD4+ and CD8+ populations. For predicting CMV serostatus, the median bootstrapped AUC was about 0.95 using the original framework and approximately 0.9 using a US-trained random forest. On the Belgian cohort, the classifier built on the original framework reached a median bootstrapped AUC of 0.95, with a 95% CI of 0.76-1.00.

With respect to this clone: Its antigen is currently not known. No much larger clonotype is one base removed from it; base qualities were not supplied. Other DNA variants within this sample encode the same CDR3.

The germline V gene supplies CDR1 SGHRS and CDR2 YFSETQ. From cysteine to phenylalanine, the CDR3 is 12 amino acids long. Solely the CDR3 DNA is kept, with 36 bases framed from the first base. The V and J ends are trimmed by 0 bases and 4 bases, leaving 5 bases between them. A FACSAria II was used to sort memory CD4+ T cells, defined as single viable CD3+CD4+CD8-CD45RO+ cells. CMV serostatus was assessed using a Roche Elecsys assay, by which serum IgG against CMV pp150, pp28, p38 and p52 was detected. After the samples were thawed, total CD4+ T cells were enriched through positive selection using CD4 magnetic microbeads. The samples came from a different study that was designed specifically to examine the CD4+ T cell memory repertoire. Following standard operating procedures, peripheral blood mononuclear cells were isolated and cryopreserved, while serum was kept at -80 degrees C. CD3-PerCP (BW264/56), CD4-APC (RPA-T4), CD45RO-PE (UCHT1) and CD8-Pacific Orange (3B5) antibodies were used for staining, and non-viable cells were excluded with Sytox blue.

Genomic DNA was extracted from sorted cells with the Quick-DNA Microprep Kit. TCRbeta DNA was amplified with the immunoSEQ hsTCRbeta kit following the manufacturer's protocol. An Illumina MiSeq instrument was used to sequence the TCRbeta libraries. The paper's processing steps were these. Following removal of out-of-frame sequences, 2.4 million or so distinct TCRbeta sequences were retained, with an average of around 67,000 per individual. Each individual was scored by the count of 150 to 200 previously reported CMV-associated TCRbeta sequences and the total productive distinct TCRbeta count. A beta-binomial model was reimplemented in Python, and scikit-learn random forests with default parameters were trained on US cohort data. Classifier performance on the Belgian cohort was summarized as median AUC with percentile confidence intervals over 10,000 bootstrap iterations. TCRdb took this table from immuneACCESS and kept in-frame rearrangements with V and J called. Such tables lack part of the clones; where checked against another copy, unresolved V genes explain under half of the gap, and the rest is unexplained. Clone size and the V and J calls come from that table; the DNA yielded D and trimming. For this sample the table gives roughly 64,000 clones, of which roughly three quarters were detected only once. The ten largest clones add up to about 1% of the sample.

This receptor was identified in an adult in good health and CMV-seronegative. Sequenced material: memory CD4+ T cells from blood. Recombination joined TRBV5-1 with TRBJ2-7; the D gene lacks a confident call. This receptor carries the CDR3 CASSLGGYEQYF. In nucleotides, the sequence is TGCGCCAGCAGCTTGGGGGGATACGAGCAGTACTTC.